These T cell receptor beta chains were read from a single sample in a study of T-cell reconstitution after alpha-beta-depleted transplantation in children. TCRdb re-analysed the PCR reads in MiXCR, keeping a single row per CDR3 protein. This sample has hundreds of thousands of distinct CDR3 sequences, with 25% found just once. The sequencing here drew on PBMCs, taken before TCRalphabeta/CD19-depleted stem cell transplant. These receptors originate from a girl aged 2 to 9 with Fanconi anemia, due to receive a stem cell transplant. Both conserved end residues are part of each CDR3. The D gene is left open where the match is weak. Only some rows state a clone size, as once, few, many or a class for expanded clones.

D gene: NA
J gene: TRBJ2-1
clone size: many
V gene: TRBV20-1
CDR3 DNA: TGCAGTGCTCGGGGTCCGATGATTCTAGAGGGGCAGTTCTTC
CDR3 protein: CSARGPMILEGQFF

D gene: TRBD2
J gene: TRBJ2-3
clone size: few
V gene: TRBV11-2
CDR3 DNA: TGTGCCAGCAGCGGGGTAGCGGGGGAAGATACGCAGTATTTT
CDR3 protein: CASSGVAGEDTQYF

D gene: TRBD2
J gene: TRBJ2-3
clone size: few
V gene: TRBV7-9
CDR3 DNA: TGTGCCAGCAGCTTGAGAGCGGGGAGCACAGATACGCAGTATTTT
CDR3 protein: CASSLRAGSTDTQYF

D gene: NA
J gene: TRBJ2-5
clone size: NA
V gene: TRBV7-2
CDR3 DNA: TGTGCCAGCAGCTTAGCCCTAACTCAAGAGACCCAGTACTTC
CDR3 protein: CASSLALTQETQYF

D gene: NA
J gene: TRBJ2-3
clone size: NA
V gene: TRBV30
CDR3 DNA: TGTGCCTGGAGAGATGTGGGAGTGGGAGATACGCAGTATTTT
CDR3 protein: CAWRDVGVGDTQYF

D gene: NA
J gene: TRBJ2-3
clone size: few
V gene: TRBV19
CDR3 DNA: TGTGCCAGTAGCACGCAGGAAAATGAGGGAGATACGCAGTATTTT
CDR3 protein: CASSTQENEGDTQYF

D gene: TRBD1
J gene: TRBJ1-2
clone size: NA
V gene: TRBV29-1
CDR3 DNA: TGCAGCGTTGAAGACGCTATCCCCCTACAGGGGTTACTCCTCTATGGCTACACCTTC
CDR3 protein: CSVEDAIPLQGLLLYGYTF

D gene: TRBD1
J gene: TRBJ1-2
clone size: few
V gene: TRBV20-1
CDR3 DNA: TGCAGTGCTAGTGGTCGGACAGGGGGCAACTATGGCTACACCTTC
CDR3 protein: CSASGRTGGNYGYTF

D gene: TRBD2
J gene: TRBJ2-7
clone size: NA
V gene: TRBV20-1
CDR3 DNA: TGCAGTGCTAGGAGGGAGGGCCGATACTACGAGCAGTACTTC
CDR3 protein: CSARREGRYYEQYF

D gene: NA
J gene: TRBJ2-6
clone size: many
V gene: TRBV20-1
CDR3 DNA: TGCAGTGCTAGATTGTCCAACGTCCTGACTTTC
CDR3 protein: CSARLSNVLTF

D gene: NA
J gene: TRBJ2-7
clone size: many
V gene: TRBV29-1
CDR3 DNA: TGCAGCGTTGGGTGGGGCTCACCCTACGAGCAGTACTTC
CDR3 protein: CSVGWGSPYEQYF

D gene: TRBD2
J gene: TRBJ2-1
clone size: many
V gene: TRBV20-1
CDR3 DNA: TGCAGTGCTGGAGGCGGGGGGGTGAACGATGAGCAGTTCTTC
CDR3 protein: CSAGGGGVNDEQFF